This entry lists 9 T cell receptor beta chains sequenced from one sample in a study of blood T cell repertoires in COVID-19. This table comes from immunoSEQ multiplex PCR, and its TCRdb copy is limited to in-frame clones, with some not included. The data contain 150,000 to 200,000 clones, roughly 80% of them singletons. The sample consisted of peripheral blood. The receptors come from a man between 60 and 70 years old with acute or convalescent COVID-19.

This chain uses TRBV30 with TRBJ2-5; D gene unclear. V lost 0 bases to trimming and J lost 4 bases, with 3 bases between them. Germline-derived CDR1 and CDR2 are GTSNPN and SVGIG (reference sequence). CDR3 length: 11 amino acids. The CDR3 protein is CAWSVAETQYF. Here the CDR3 DNA reads TGTGCCTGGAGTGTAGCAGAGACCCAGTACTTC. The variable domain in full, with the rest retrieved from reference TRBV30 and TRBJ2-5, is SQTIHQWPATLVQPVGSPLSLECTVEGTSNPNLYWYRQAAGRGLQLLFYSVGIGQISSEVPQNLSASRPQDRQFILSSKKLLLSDSGFYLCAWSVAETQYFGPGTRLLVL.

V is TRBV5-6 and J is TRBJ2-7, with 7 bases aligning to TRBD1. The length of the CDR3 is 13 residues. Germline assignment: CDR1 SGHDT and CDR2 YYEEEE. Trimming cost V 3 bases and J 3 bases; bases outside gene matches: 3. The CDR3 reads CASSSTGNYEQYF. For the CDR3, the DNA is TGTGCCAGCAGCTCGACAGGGAACTACGAGCAGTACTTC.

This clone has more than one count but fewer than ten. The chain has TRBV19 and TRBJ1-3, with a weak D call TRBD1 (5 bases). Trimming took off 7 bases at V and 0 bases at J, with 10 bases between the two ends. The germline V gene encodes CDR1 LNHDA and CDR2 SQIVND (reference sequence). The CDR3 runs 14 residues. The chain's CDR3 is CASKSTASGNTIYF. The CDR3 nucleotides are TGTGCCAGTAAGTCGACAGCCTCTGGAAACACCATATATTTT.

The chain couples TRBV9 to TRBJ2-7; 8 nucleotides agree with TRBD2. The length of the CDR3 is 15 residues. Unmatched junction bases numbered 7, after V lost 4 bases and J lost 1 base. Germline CDR1 is SGDLS and CDR2 is YYNGEE. The CDR3 loop is CASSPKTSESYEQYF. DNA of the CDR3: TGTGCCAGCAGCCCCAAGACTAGCGAATCCTACGAGCAGTACTTC.

The CDR3 spells CASSISKGAGIYGYTF. CDR3 DNA sequence: TGTGCCAGTAGTATAAGTAAAGGGGCGGGGATCTATGGCTACACCTTC. The chain carries TRBV19 and TRBJ1-2; D is perhaps TRBD1 (5 bases). Germline CDR1 is LNHDA and CDR2 is SQIVND (reference sequence). This CDR3 has 16 amino acids. V gave up 2 bases and J gave up 4 bases, with 17 bases separating them.

CDR3 region: CASSLVDRTAFF. The CDR3 DNA is TGTGCCAGCAGTTTAGTCGACAGAACAGCTTTCTTT. The genes are TRBV12-3 or TRBV12-4 and TRBJ1-1; D might be TRBD1 (5 bases). The V end lost 1 base, the J end lost 10 bases, and 10 bases lay between the germline ends. The CDR3 covers 12 residues.

This sequence joins TRBV6-5 and TRBJ1-1; D may be TRBD1 (6 bases). Germline CDR1 and CDR2: MNHEY and SVGAGI. This CDR3 has 14 residues. The V end was cut by 6 bases, the J end by 1 base, with 12 bases between. The CDR3 spells CASRKQGGNTEAFF. CDR3 nucleotides: TGTGCCAGCAGGAAACAGGGTGGGAACACTGAAGCTTTCTTT.

This clone was picked up a small number of times. This chain links TRBV4-3 with TRBJ2-7; D might be TRBD2 (5 bases). V lost 0 bases, J lost 3 bases, and 9 bases lay in between. The germline V gene encodes CDR1 LGHNA and CDR2 YSLEER. This CDR3 contains 14 residues. In DNA form, the CDR3 reads TGCGCCAGCAGCCAAGATGAGGGCGGCTACGAGCAGTACTTC. Its translation is CASSQDEGGYEQYF.

The rearrangement uses TRBV2 and TRBJ2-7, with TRBD1 matching 8 bases. Trimming took 6 bases from V and 6 from J; bases not matched to a gene: 7. The CDR3 covers 13 residues. Germline-derived CDR1 and CDR2 are SNHLY and FYNNEI. The CDR3 coding sequence is TGTGCCAGCAGGGCCAGGACAGGGATCGAGCAGTACTTC. It encodes CASRARTGIEQYF.